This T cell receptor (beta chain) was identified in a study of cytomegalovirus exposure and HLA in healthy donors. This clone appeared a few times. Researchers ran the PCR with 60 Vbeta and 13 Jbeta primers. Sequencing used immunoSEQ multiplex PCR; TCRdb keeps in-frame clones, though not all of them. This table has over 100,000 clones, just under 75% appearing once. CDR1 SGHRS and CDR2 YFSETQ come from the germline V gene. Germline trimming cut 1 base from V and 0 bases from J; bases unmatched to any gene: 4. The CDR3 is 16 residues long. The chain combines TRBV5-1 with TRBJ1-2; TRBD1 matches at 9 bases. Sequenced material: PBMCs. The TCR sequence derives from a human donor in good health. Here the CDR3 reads CASSLYGTGPNYGYTF. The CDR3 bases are TGCGCCAGCAGCTTGTATGGGACAGGGCCTAACTATGGCTACACCTTC.